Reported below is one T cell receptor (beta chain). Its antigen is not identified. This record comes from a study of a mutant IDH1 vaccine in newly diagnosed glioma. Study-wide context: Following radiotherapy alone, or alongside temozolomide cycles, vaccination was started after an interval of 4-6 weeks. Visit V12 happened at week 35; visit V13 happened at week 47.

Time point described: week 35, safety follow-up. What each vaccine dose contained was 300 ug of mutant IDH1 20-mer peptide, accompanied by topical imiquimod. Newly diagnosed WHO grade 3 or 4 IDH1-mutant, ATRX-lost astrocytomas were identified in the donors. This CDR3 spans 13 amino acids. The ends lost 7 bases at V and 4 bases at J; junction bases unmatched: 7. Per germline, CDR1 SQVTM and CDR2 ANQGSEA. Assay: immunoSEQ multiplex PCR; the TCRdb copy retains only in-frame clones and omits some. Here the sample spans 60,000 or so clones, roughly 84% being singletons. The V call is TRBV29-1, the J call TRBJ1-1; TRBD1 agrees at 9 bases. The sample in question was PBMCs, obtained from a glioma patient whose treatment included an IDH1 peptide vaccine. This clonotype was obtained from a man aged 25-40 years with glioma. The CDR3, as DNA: TGCAGCGCATCCGGGACAGGGAGCACTGAAGCTTTCTTT. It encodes CSASGTGSTEAFF. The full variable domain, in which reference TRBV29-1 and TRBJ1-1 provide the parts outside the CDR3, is SAVISQKPSRDICQRGTSLTIQCQVDSQVTMMFWYRQQPGQSLTLIATANQGSEATYESGFVIDKFPISRPNLTFSTLTVSNMSPEDSSIYLCSASGTGSTEAFFGQGTRLTVV.